One and the same sample provided the 7 T cell receptor beta chains below, sequenced in a study of cytomegalovirus exposure and HLA in healthy donors (dated by TCRdb to the late 2010s). The library came from the immunoSEQ multiplex PCR assay. The multiplex PCR relied on a mix of 60 forward primers for TCR Vbeta segments and 13 reverse primers for TCR Jbeta segments. TCRdb took over this immuneACCESS table, retaining in-frame rearrangements with V and J assigned. Such tables are incomplete; in checked studies, under half of the missing clones stem from an unresolved V gene, and the remainder is unexplained. The sample data list roughly 110,000 clones, and roughly 72% of these were observed just once. The ten largest clones capture 7.8% of the sample. What was sequenced was PBMCs. Source of these receptors: a man aged 25-45 years in good health and CMV-seronegative.

The genes are TRBV6-1 and TRBJ2-5; maybe TRBD1 (5 bases). V was trimmed by 4 bases and J by 2 bases, leaving 20 bases between them. There are 17 residues in the CDR3. CDR1 and CDR2 from the germline V gene are MNHNS and SASEGT. The CDR3 nucleotides read TGTGCCAGCAGTGCCCATCCTTCGACAGAGAATCAAGAGACCCAGTACTTC. This sequence encodes CASSAHPSTENQETQYF.

The table lists this clone with a count of one. J is TRBJ1-5 and V is TRBV4-1, with unresolved D. This CDR3 spans 16 amino acids. Germline V gene sequence: CDR1 MGHRA, CDR2 YSYEKL. Trimming left V 4 bases short and J 6 bases short, with 19 bases between. CDR3 amino acids: CASSPTGERPSQPQHF. CDR3 nucleotide sequence: TGCGCCAGCAGCCCCACCGGGGAGCGGCCAAGTCAGCCCCAGCATTTT.

The V gene is TRBV6-5, the J gene TRBJ2-7, with D hard to call. The germline V gene encodes CDR1 MNHEY and CDR2 SVGAGI. This CDR3 is built from 14 residues. Trimming took 4 bases from V and 0 from J, leaving 10 bases between them. Here the CDR3 reads CASSSTGASYEQYF. As DNA, the CDR3 is TGTGCCAGCAGTTCCACCGGAGCCTCCTACGAGCAGTACTTC.

The rearrangement links TRBV13 to TRBJ1-3, with TRBD1 identical over 9 bases. With 2 bases clipped from V and 4 bases from J, the junction kept 6 bases outside the gene matches. This CDR3 region has 16 residues. Germline V lookup: CDR1 PRHDT, CDR2 FYEKMQ (reference sequence). The CDR3 reads CASSLSGTGFGNTIYF. In DNA, the CDR3 is TGTGCCAGCAGCTTATCTGGGACAGGGTTCGGAAACACCATATATTTT.

This chain uses TRBV10-3 with TRBJ2-2; the D gene is possibly TRBD2 (5 bases). The CDR3 covers 14 residues. The germline V gene encodes CDR1 ENHRY and CDR2 SYGVKD. V lost 6 bases and J lost 1, with 9 bases in between. The DNA for the CDR3 is TGTGCCATCAGCGGGGTCATGAACACCGGGGAGCTGTTTTTT. Translation: CAISGVMNTGELFF.

This clone was detected once. This rearrangement joins TRBV6-6 to TRBJ1-2, with TRBD1 identical over 7 bases. Germline loops: CDR1 MNHNY, CDR2 SVGAGI (reference sequence). CDR3 length: 14 amino acids. Trimming cost V 5 bases and J 7 bases; bases outside gene matches: 10. CDR3 bases: TGTGCCAGCAGTACATCAATAGGGGGCTGTGGCTACACCTTC. It codes for CASSTSIGGCGYTF.

This clone has more than one count but fewer than ten. The V and J genes are TRBV10-3 and TRBJ1-1; D is perhaps TRBD1 (5 bases). The ends were cut back, 11 bases at V and 0 bases at J, with 13 bases in the middle. This CDR3 contains 13 residues. CDR1 is ENHRY and CDR2 is SYGVKD in the germline V gene. CDR3 nucleotide sequence: TGTGCCTCTGGGGGGGGGATGAACACTGAAGCTTTCTTT. Translating gives CASGGGMNTEAFF.